This TCR beta chain was recovered during a study of OX40 agonist ivuxolimab in advanced cancers. Study-wide context: Patients received ivuxolimab, an agonistic anti-OX40 (CD134) antibody. Patients were treated with intravenous ivuxolimab, dosed at 0.01 to 10 mg/kg and infused every 2 weeks.

Germline CDR1 MRHNA, CDR2 SNTAGT. CDR3 length: 16 amino acids. Trimming removed 3 bases from V and 1 base from J, with 12 bases in between. Study-wide points: The expanded peripheral T cells' antigen specificity was not determined.

Produced via immunoSEQ multiplex PCR; TCRdb's table is partial and in-frame only. The table lists about 25,000 clones, roughly 91% of them singletons, with around 49% in the top ten. Worth noting for this clone: Its antigen is unidentified.

Here the sequenced sample was CD4+ or CD8+ T cells sorted from blood, taken in a trial of the OX40 agonist ivuxolimab. This chain joins TRBV6-4 and TRBJ2-2; D gene uncertain. This TCR was recovered from an adult with an advanced solid tumor such as melanoma, head and neck, liver or kidney cancer. CDR3 residues: CASSEGIGQNTGELFF. Here the CDR3 DNA reads TGTGCCAGCAGTGAGGGGATAGGGCAGAACACCGGGGAGCTGTTTTTT.